The subject of this entry is one T cell receptor beta chain. Its antigen remains unidentified. PCR involved 60 Vbeta and 13 Jbeta primers. This table comes from immunoSEQ multiplex PCR, and its TCRdb copy is limited to in-frame clones, with some not included. Its table records approximately 50,000 clones. These data originate in a study of cytomegalovirus exposure and HLA in healthy donors. Study context: HLA-typed donors were the source of 80 million to 90 million unique TCRs, which an early data release held. Study conclusions and caveats: DRB1 showed the most TCR associations and HLA-C the fewest in a later analysis, as rates varied by HLA locus. According to an earlier analysis, most TCR beta V segments yielded productive rearrangements about 87% or about 30% of the time.

Per the germline V gene, CDR1 is KGHSY and CDR2 is FQNENV. This CDR3 is 14 amino acids long. The V and J ends lost 2 bases and 2 bases respectively, with 9 bases between them. This receptor was identified in a man between 18 and 29 years old in good health and CMV-seropositive. The V and J genes are TRBV16 and TRBJ2-5; D is unresolved. Source material: PBMCs. As DNA, the CDR3 is TGTGCCAGCAGCCAAGGCACAGAGCAAGAGACCCAGTACTTC. Its translation is CASSQGTEQETQYF.